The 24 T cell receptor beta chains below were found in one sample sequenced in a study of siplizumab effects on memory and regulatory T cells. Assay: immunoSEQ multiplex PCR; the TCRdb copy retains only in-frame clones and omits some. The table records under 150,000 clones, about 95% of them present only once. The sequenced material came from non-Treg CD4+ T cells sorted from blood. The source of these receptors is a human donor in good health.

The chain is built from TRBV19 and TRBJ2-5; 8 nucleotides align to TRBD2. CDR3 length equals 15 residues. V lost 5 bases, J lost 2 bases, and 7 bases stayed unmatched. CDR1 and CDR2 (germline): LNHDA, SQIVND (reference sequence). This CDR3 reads CASSPGGGTQETQYF. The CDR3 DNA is TGTGCCAGTAGTCCAGGCGGGGGGACTCAAGAGACCCAGTACTTC.

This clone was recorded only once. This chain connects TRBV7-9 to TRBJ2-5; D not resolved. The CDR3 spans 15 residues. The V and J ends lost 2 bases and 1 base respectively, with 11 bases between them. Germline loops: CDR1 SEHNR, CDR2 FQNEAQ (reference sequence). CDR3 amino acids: CASSLQAGLQETQYF. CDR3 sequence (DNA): TGTGCCAGCAGCTTACAGGCCGGGCTCCAAGAGACCCAGTACTTC.

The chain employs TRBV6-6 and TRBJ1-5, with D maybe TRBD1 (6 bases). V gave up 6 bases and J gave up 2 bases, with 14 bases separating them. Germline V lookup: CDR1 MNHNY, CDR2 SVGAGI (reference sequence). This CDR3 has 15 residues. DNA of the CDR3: TGTGCCAGCAGGCAGGGGTTTATTGGCAATCAGCCCCAGCATTTT. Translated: CASRQGFIGNQPQHF.

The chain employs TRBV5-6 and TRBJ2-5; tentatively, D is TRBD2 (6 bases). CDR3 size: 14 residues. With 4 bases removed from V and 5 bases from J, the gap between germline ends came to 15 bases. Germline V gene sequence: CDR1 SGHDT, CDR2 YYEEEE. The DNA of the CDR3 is TGTGCCAGCAGCAAGGGACTTGTGGTTGAGACCCAGTACTTC. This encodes CASSKGLVVETQYF.

In nucleotides, the CDR3 is TGTGCCAGCAGCTCCCTCGTTTGGGTTACCTATGGCTACACCTTC. Residues: CASSSLVWVTYGYTF. The chain links TRBV7-9 to TRBJ1-2; no clear D. This CDR3 contains 15 residues. The V gene's germline CDR1 is SEHNR and CDR2 FQNEAQ (reference sequence). With 4 bases removed from V and 4 bases from J, the gap between germline ends came to 16 bases.

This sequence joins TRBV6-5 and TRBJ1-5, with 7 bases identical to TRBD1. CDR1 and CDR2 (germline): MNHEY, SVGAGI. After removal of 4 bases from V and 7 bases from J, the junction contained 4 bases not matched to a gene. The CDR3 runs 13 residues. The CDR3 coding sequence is TGTGCCAGCAGTTCGGCAGGGGGGCAGCCCCAGCATTTT. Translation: CASSSAGGQPQHF.

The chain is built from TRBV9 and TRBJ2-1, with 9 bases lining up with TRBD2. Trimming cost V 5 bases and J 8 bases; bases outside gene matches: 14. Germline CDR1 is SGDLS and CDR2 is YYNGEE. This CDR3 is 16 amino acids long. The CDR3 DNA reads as TGTGCCAGCAGTATTAGCGGGGGCATGGGGTTCTATGAGCAGTTCTTC. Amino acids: CASSISGGMGFYEQFF.

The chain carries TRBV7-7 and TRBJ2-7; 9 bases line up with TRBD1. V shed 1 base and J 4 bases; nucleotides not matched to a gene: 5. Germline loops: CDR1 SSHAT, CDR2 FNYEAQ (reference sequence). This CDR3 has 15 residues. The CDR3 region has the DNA TGTGCCAGCAGCTTAGGGACAGGGGCCGCGTACGAGCAGTACTTC. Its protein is CASSLGTGAAYEQYF.

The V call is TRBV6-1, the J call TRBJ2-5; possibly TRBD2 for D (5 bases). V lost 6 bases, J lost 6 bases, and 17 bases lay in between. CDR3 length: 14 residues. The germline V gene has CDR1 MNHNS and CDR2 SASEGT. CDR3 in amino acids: CASRGTSFPKTQYF. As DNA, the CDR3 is TGTGCCAGCAGAGGTACTAGTTTTCCGAAGACCCAGTACTTC.

The CDR3 is CASSLSSGRLLGTDTQYF. CDR3 nucleotide sequence: TGCGCCAGCAGCTTAAGTAGCGGGAGATTGTTGGGGACAGATACGCAGTATTTT. V gene TRBV5-1 combines with J gene TRBJ2-3; 9 bases are a match to TRBD2. The CDR3 consists of 18 residues. Unmatched junction bases numbered 13, after V lost 2 bases and J lost 3 bases. From germline, CDR1 is SGHRS and CDR2 YFSETQ. The variable domain in full, with the rest retrieved from reference TRBV5-1 and TRBJ2-3, is KAGVTQTPRYLIKTRGQQVTLSCSPISGHRSVSWYQQTPGQGLQFLFEYFSETQRNKGNFPGRFSGRQFSNSRSEMNVSTLELGDSALYLCASSLSSGRLLGTDTQYFGPGTRLTVL.

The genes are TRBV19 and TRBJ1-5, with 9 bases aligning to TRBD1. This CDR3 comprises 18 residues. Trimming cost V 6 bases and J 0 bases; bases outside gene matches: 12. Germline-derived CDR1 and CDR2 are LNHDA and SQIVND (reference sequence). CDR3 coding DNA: TGTGCCAGTAGCTCGGGACAGGGACTCGGGTATAGCAATCAGCCCCAGCATTTT. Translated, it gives CASSSGQGLGYSNQPQHF.

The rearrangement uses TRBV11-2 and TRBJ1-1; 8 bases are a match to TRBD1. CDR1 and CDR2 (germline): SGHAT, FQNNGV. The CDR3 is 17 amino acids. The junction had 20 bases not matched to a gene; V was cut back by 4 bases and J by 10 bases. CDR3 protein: CASSSLHPGQATVGAFF. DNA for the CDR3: TGTGCCAGCAGCTCATTACACCCGGGACAGGCAACCGTGGGAGCTTTCTTT.

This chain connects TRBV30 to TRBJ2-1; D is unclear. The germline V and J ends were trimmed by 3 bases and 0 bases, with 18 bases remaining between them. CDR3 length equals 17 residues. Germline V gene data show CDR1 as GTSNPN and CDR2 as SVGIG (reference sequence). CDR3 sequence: CAWRADRPSSSYNEQFF. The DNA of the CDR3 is TGTGCCTGGAGGGCCGACCGACCGTCCAGCTCCTACAATGAGCAGTTCTTC.

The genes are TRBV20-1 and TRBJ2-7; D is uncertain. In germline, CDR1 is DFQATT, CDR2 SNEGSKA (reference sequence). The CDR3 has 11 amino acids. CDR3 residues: CSLPSSYEQYF. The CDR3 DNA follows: TGCAGCTTACCCAGCTCCTACGAGCAGTACTTC.

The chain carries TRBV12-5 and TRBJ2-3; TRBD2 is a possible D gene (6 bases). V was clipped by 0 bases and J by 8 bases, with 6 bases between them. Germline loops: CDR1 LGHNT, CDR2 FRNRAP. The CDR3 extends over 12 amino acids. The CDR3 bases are TGTGCTAGTGGTTTGGTCGGGGGTACGCAGTATTTT. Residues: CASGLVGGTQYF.

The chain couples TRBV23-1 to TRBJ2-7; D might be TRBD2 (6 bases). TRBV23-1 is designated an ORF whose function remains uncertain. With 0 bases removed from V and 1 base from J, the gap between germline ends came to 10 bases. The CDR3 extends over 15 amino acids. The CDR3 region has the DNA TGCGCCAGCAGTCAATCTTCCGGGGGATCCTACGAGCAGTACTTC. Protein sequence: CASSQSSGGSYEQYF.

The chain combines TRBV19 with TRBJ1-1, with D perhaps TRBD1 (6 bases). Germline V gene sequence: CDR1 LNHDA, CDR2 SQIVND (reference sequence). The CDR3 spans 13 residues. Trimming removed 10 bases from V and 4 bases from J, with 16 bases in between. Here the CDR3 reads CATPRGLVTEAFF. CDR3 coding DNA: TGTGCCACCCCCCGGGGGCTTGTCACTGAAGCTTTCTTT.

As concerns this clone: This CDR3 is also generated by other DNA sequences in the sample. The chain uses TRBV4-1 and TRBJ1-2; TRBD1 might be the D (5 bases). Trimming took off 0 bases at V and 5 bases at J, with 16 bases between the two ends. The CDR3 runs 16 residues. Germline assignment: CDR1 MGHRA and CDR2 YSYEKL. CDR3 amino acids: CASSQETGSGGYGYTF. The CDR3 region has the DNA TGCGCCAGCAGCCAAGAAACGGGTTCGGGGGGGTATGGCTACACCTTC.

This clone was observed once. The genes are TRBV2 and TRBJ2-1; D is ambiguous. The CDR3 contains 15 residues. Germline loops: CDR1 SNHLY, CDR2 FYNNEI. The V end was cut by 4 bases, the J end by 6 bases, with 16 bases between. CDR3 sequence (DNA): TGTGCCAGCAGTGCCACGTGGGATCCGATCAATGAGCAGTTCTTC. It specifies CASSATWDPINEQFF.

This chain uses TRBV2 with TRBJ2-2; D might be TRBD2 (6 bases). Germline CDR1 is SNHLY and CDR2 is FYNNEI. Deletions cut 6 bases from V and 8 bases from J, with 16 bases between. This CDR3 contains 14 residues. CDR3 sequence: CASSPQLARGELFF. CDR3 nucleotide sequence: TGTGCCAGCAGCCCGCAACTAGCAAGAGGGGAGCTGTTTTTT.

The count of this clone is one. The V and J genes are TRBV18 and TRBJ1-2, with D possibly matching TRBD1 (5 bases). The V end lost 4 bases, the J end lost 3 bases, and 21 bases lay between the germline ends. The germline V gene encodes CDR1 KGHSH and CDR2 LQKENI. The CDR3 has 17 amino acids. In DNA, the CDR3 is TGTGCCAGCTCACTCAACCGATTCAGGGATATGGACTATGGCTACACCTTC. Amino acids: CASSLNRFRDMDYGYTF.

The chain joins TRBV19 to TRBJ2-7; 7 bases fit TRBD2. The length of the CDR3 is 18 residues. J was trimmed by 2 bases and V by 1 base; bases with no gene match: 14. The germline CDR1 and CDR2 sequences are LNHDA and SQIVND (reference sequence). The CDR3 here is CASSIARGGGSGPYEQYF. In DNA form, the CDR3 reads TGTGCCAGTAGTATAGCCCGCGGGGGAGGTAGCGGACCCTACGAGCAGTACTTC.

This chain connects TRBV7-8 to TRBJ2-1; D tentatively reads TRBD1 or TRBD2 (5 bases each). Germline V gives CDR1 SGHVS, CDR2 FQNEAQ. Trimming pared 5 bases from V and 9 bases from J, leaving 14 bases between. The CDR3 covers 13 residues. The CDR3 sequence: CASSLGTAREQFF. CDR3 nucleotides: TGTGCCAGCAGCCTAGGGACCGCTCGTGAGCAGTTCTTC. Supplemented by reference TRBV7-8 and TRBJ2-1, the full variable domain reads GAGVSQSPRYKVAKRGQDVALRCDPISGHVSLFWYQQALGQGPEFLTYFQNEAQLDKSGLPSDRFFAERPEGSVSTLKIQRTQQEDSAVYLCASSLGTAREQFFGPGTRLTVL.

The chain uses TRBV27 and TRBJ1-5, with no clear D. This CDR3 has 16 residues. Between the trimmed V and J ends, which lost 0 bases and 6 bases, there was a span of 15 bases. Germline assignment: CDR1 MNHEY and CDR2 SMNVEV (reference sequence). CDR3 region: CASSLSPRAAGQPQHF. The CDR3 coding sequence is TGTGCCAGCAGTTTATCCCCGCGGGCGGCGGGTCAGCCCCAGCATTTT.